This T cell receptor beta chain derives from a study of blood T cell repertoires in COVID-19. Study-level information: Donors in the United States, Italy and Spain gave samples during acute or convalescent COVID-19. T cells, B-cell-depleted T cells, or PBMCs supplied cDNA or gDNA.

In regard to this clone: A junction end diverges from the germline sequence, so it may reflect a read error.

CDR1 SGHAT and CDR2 FQNNGV come from the germline V gene. The length of the CDR3 is 16 residues. In the original processing: Amplification of reference gene primers provided the estimated nucleated cell counts. Sequencing used immunoSEQ multiplex PCR; TCRdb keeps in-frame clones, though not all of them. The DNA was the basis for D and trimming; V, J and clone size are from that table. This repertoire shows around 90,000 clones, approximately 92% found once; its top ten account for roughly 6.4%. The sequenced material came from peripheral blood. This chain links TRBV11-2 with TRBJ1-1; possibly TRBD1 for D (5 bases). The TCR sequence derives from a woman aged 55-69 years with active COVID-19. CDR3 loop: CASSLEDWADKTEAFF. As DNA, the CDR3 is TGTGCCAGCAGCCTAGAGGATTGGGCGGACAAAACTGAAGCTTTCTTT.